These T cell receptor beta chains were read from a single sample in a study of cytomegalovirus exposure and HLA in healthy donors. The method was immunoSEQ multiplex PCR; TCRdb's version includes in-frame clones alone and lacks a portion of them. The sample includes about 74,000 clones, 90% to 95% of them seen just once. Sequencing was performed on PBMCs. These receptors originate from a man younger than 35 in good health and CMV-seropositive. Both conserved end residues are part of each CDR3. Fields, in order: J gene, D gene, clone size, V gene, CDR3 protein, CDR3 DNA. A D gene is named only where the DNA matches it firmly. A clone size is listed for some rows: how often the clone was seen (once, few, many), or a class if it is expanded.

J: TRBJ1-1
D: TRBD1
size: .
V: TRBV10-3
CDR3: CAIRPGQGGTEAFF
DNA: TGTGCCATCAGGCCGGGACAGGGGGGCACTGAAGCTTTCTTT

J: TRBJ1-5
D: .
size: .
V: TRBV5-8
CDR3: CASSLAGDYGQPQHF
DNA: TGTGCCAGCAGCTTGGCAGGGGACTACGGTCAGCCCCAGCATTTT

J: TRBJ1-2
D: .
size: .
V: TRBV19
CDR3: CASSIGGASYGYTF
DNA: TGTGCCAGTAGTATAGGGGGCGCATCCTATGGCTACACCTTC

J: TRBJ2-7
D: .
size: .
V: TRBV6-5
CDR3: CASSSGPLAAQYF
DNA: TGTGCCAGCAGTAGCGGACCGTTGGCCGCGCAGTACTTC

J: TRBJ2-3
D: .
size: .
V: TRBV7-2
CDR3: CASSSYSGAGTDTQYF
DNA: TGTGCCAGCAGCTCTTATAGCGGAGCGGGCACAGATACGCAGTATTTT

J: TRBJ1-2
D: .
size: .
V: TRBV28
CDR3: CASMWGRYGYTF
DNA: TGTGCCAGCATGTGGGGGCGGTATGGCTACACCTTC

J: TRBJ2-1
D: .
size: .
V: TRBV6-4
CDR3: CASSDSLDPSDEQFF
DNA: TGTGCCAGCAGTGACTCCCTGGACCCTAGCGATGAGCAGTTCTTC

J: TRBJ1-2
D: .
size: .
V: TRBV30
CDR3: CAWNPDPSGGYTF
DNA: TGTGCCTGGAATCCCGACCCTTCAGGGGGCTACACCTTC

J: TRBJ2-1
D: .
size: once
V: TRBV7-9
CDR3: CASSKYRDGPKGNEQFF
DNA: TGTGCCAGCAGCAAATACAGGGACGGTCCCAAGGGTAATGAGCAGTTCTTC

J: TRBJ2-7
D: .
size: .
V: TRBV11-2
CDR3: CASSLGVARDEQYF
DNA: TGTGCCAGCAGCTTAGGGGTAGCGAGGGACGAGCAGTACTTC

J: TRBJ2-1
D: .
size: .
V: TRBV5-1
CDR3: CASSLGSPGDEQFF
DNA: TGCGCCAGCAGCTTGGGGTCCCCGGGGGATGAGCAGTTCTTC

J: TRBJ1-5
D: TRBD1
size: .
V: TRBV6-5
CDR3: CASSVDRKNQPQHF
DNA: TGTGCCAGCAGCGTGGACAGGAAAAATCAGCCCCAGCATTTT

J: TRBJ2-1
D: TRBD1
size: .
V: TRBV4-1
CDR3: CASSQGQGAGNEQFF
DNA: TGCGCCAGCAGCCAAGGGCAGGGGGCAGGCAATGAGCAGTTCTTC

J: TRBJ2-7
D: TRBD1
size: once
V: TRBV25-1
CDR3: CASITGTGEGEQYF
DNA: TGTGCCAGCATTACCGGGACAGGGGAGGGCGAGCAGTACTTC

J: TRBJ1-2
D: TRBD1
size: .
V: TRBV6-1
CDR3: CASSEAAGGNYGYTF
DNA: TGTGCCAGCAGTGAAGCGGCAGGGGGCAACTATGGCTACACCTTC

J: TRBJ2-1
D: .
size: .
V: TRBV6-5
CDR3: CASSSRGYNEQFF
DNA: TGTGCCAGCAGTTCTCGGGGATACAATGAGCAGTTCTTC

J: TRBJ1-2
D: .
size: .
V: TRBV6-5
CDR3: CASTDTLQGYTF
DNA: TGTGCCAGCACCGACACCCTCCAGGGCTACACCTTC

J: TRBJ2-3
D: .
size: .
V: TRBV5-4
CDR3: CASSSLTDTQYF
DNA: TGTGCCAGCAGTTCCCTCACAGATACGCAGTATTTT

J: TRBJ2-7
D: .
size: .
V: TRBV9
CDR3: CASSVGRASYEQYF
DNA: TGTGCCAGCAGCGTAGGCAGGGCCTCCTACGAGCAGTACTTC

J: TRBJ2-1
D: TRBD1
size: .
V: TRBV11-2
CDR3: CASSLYTGASYNEQFF
DNA: TGTGCCAGCAGCTTATATACAGGGGCATCCTACAATGAGCAGTTCTTC

J: TRBJ2-7
D: .
size: once
V: TRBV28
CDR3: CASSLGQGGYEQYF
DNA: TGTGCCAGCAGTCTGGGGCAGGGGGGCTACGAGCAGTACTTC

J: TRBJ2-3
D: TRBD1
size: .
V: TRBV5-1
CDR3: CASRPTTGGTDTQYF
DNA: TGCGCCAGCAGGCCGACCACAGGGGGCACAGATACGCAGTATTTT

J: TRBJ2-7
D: .
size: .
V: TRBV10-3
CDR3: CAISKTPEEQYF
DNA: TGTGCCATCAGCAAGACCCCGGAGGAGCAGTACTTC

J: TRBJ2-1
D: TRBD2
size: .
V: TRBV6-1
CDR3: CASTEGVAGTDEQFF
DNA: TGTGCCAGCACCGAAGGGGTAGCGGGAACCGATGAGCAGTTCTTC

J: TRBJ2-5
D: TRBD1
size: .
V: TRBV5-1
CDR3: CASSLSGQRIQETQYF
DNA: TGCGCCAGCAGCTTGTCGGGACAGAGAATTCAAGAGACCCAGTACTTC

J: TRBJ2-1
D: TRBD2
size: .
V: TRBV28
CDR3: CASSPPAGVGGEQFF
DNA: TGTGCCAGCAGTCCCCCTGCGGGAGTTGGAGGTGAGCAGTTCTTC

J: TRBJ2-7
D: .
size: .
V: TRBV19
CDR3: CASSRQAAYEQYF
DNA: TGTGCCAGTAGCAGACAGGCCGCCTACGAGCAGTACTTC

J: TRBJ2-7
D: .
size: few
V: TRBV5-1
CDR3: CASSLEGLVYYEQYF
DNA: TGCGCCAGCAGCTTGGAGGGACTTGTGTACTACGAGCAGTACTTC

J: TRBJ2-7
D: TRBD1
size: .
V: TRBV7-3
CDR3: CASSPGTAKPHEQYF
DNA: TGTGCCAGCAGCCCTGGGACAGCAAAACCCCACGAGCAGTACTTC

J: TRBJ2-2
D: .
size: .
V: TRBV7-9
CDR3: CVSSLRVVNTGELFF
DNA: TGTGTCAGCAGCTTGAGGGTAGTGAACACCGGGGAGCTGTTTTTT

J: TRBJ2-2
D: .
size: .
V: TRBV5-6
CDR3: CASSLGQTLTGELFF
DNA: TGTGCCAGCAGCTTGGGACAGACACTCACCGGGGAGCTGTTTTTT

J: TRBJ1-5
D: .
size: .
V: TRBV5-1
CDR3: CASSLNGGSNQPQHF
DNA: TGCGCCAGCAGCTTAAATGGGGGGAGCAATCAGCCCCAGCATTTT

J: TRBJ2-1
D: TRBD2
size: .
V: TRBV5-1
CDR3: CASSWGLAWNNEQFF
DNA: TGCGCCAGCAGCTGGGGACTAGCGTGGAACAATGAGCAGTTCTTC

J: TRBJ1-4
D: TRBD1
size: .
V: TRBV7-2
CDR3: CASSDRQGSKKLFF
DNA: TGTGCCAGCAGCGACCGACAGGGGTCGAAGAAACTGTTTTTT

J: TRBJ2-1
D: TRBD2
size: .
V: TRBV9
CDR3: CASSVVASGSSYNEQFF
DNA: TGTGCCAGCAGCGTAGTAGCTAGCGGTAGCTCCTACAATGAGCAGTTCTTC

J: TRBJ2-5
D: TRBD2
size: .
V: TRBV30
CDR3: CAVNGRADQETQYF
DNA: TGTGCGGTTAACGGGAGGGCTGATCAAGAGACCCAGTACTTC

J: TRBJ1-2
D: TRBD1
size: once
V: TRBV6-5
CDR3: CASSANRGPGYGYTF
DNA: TGTGCCAGCAGTGCTAACAGGGGGCCTGGCTATGGCTACACCTTC

J: TRBJ2-2
D: TRBD2
size: .
V: TRBV30
CDR3: CAWSRGRVRAGELFF
DNA: TGTGCCTGGAGCCGCGGGAGGGTACGGGCCGGGGAGCTGTTTTTT

J: TRBJ1-2
D: .
size: .
V: TRBV28
CDR3: CASSFRDLRGYTF
DNA: TGTGCCAGCAGCTTCCGGGACTTGCGGGGCTACACCTTC

J: TRBJ2-1
D: TRBD1
size: once
V: TRBV2
CDR3: CASSSTGLSYNEQFF
DNA: TGTGCCAGCAGTTCGACAGGGCTCTCCTACAATGAGCAGTTCTTC

J: TRBJ1-2
D: .
size: .
V: TRBV6-1
CDR3: CATRELANYGYTF
DNA: TGTGCCACTCGGGAGTTAGCTAACTATGGCTACACCTTC

J: TRBJ2-2
D: TRBD1
size: once
V: TRBV27
CDR3: CASSQGARTSGELFF
DNA: TGTGCCAGCAGCCAGGGGGCGCGAACCTCCGGGGAGCTGTTTTTT

J: TRBJ2-3
D: TRBD2
size: .
V: TRBV6-1
CDR3: CASSPLAGGTDTQYF
DNA: TGTGCCAGCAGTCCCCTAGCGGGAGGAACAGATACGCAGTATTTT

J: TRBJ1-4
D: TRBD1
size: .
V: TRBV11-2
CDR3: CASSNRDRAYEKLFF
DNA: TGTGCCAGCAGCAACCGGGACAGGGCGTATGAAAAACTGTTTTTT

J: TRBJ2-2
D: .
size: .
V: TRBV10-1
CDR3: CASSEGGANTGELFF
DNA: TGCGCCAGCAGTGAAGGCGGAGCGAACACCGGGGAGCTGTTTTTT

J: TRBJ2-2
D: TRBD2
size: .
V: TRBV7-7
CDR3: CASSPRAAGGNTGELFF
DNA: TGTGCTAGCAGCCCGCGGGCAGCGGGAGGCAACACCGGGGAGCTGTTTTTT

J: TRBJ2-5
D: TRBD2
size: once
V: TRBV9
CDR3: CASSVDASGSGTQYF
DNA: TGTGCCAGCAGCGTAGATGCTAGCGGGAGTGGGACCCAGTACTTC

J: TRBJ2-3
D: TRBD1
size: .
V: TRBV10-3
CDR3: CAISIGTGGVNTQYF
DNA: TGTGCCATCAGTATCGGGACAGGGGGCGTAAATACGCAGTATTTT

J: TRBJ2-1
D: .
size: few
V: TRBV6-4
CDR3: CASSAGSYNEQFF
DNA: TGTGCCAGCAGTGCGGGCTCCTACAATGAGCAGTTCTTC